Presented here are 22 T cell receptor beta chains from one specimen sequenced in a study of blood T cell repertoires in COVID-19. Produced via immunoSEQ multiplex PCR; TCRdb's table is partial and in-frame only. This table has approximately 110,000 clones, over 60% appearing once. Sample: peripheral blood. These TCRs come from a human donor in a cohort sampled during active or convalescent COVID-19.

The chain joins TRBV28 to TRBJ1-6, with a possible D match to TRBD1 (6 bases). Between the trimmed V and J ends, which lost 2 bases and 8 bases, there was a span of 16 bases. Germline CDR1 is MDHEN and CDR2 is SYDVKM. The CDR3 has 16 residues. For the CDR3, the DNA is TGTGCCAGCAGTTTACGTGGCAGGGGATCATATTCACCCCTCCACTTT. Encoded protein: CASSLRGRGSYSPLHF.

The chain has TRBV10-3 and TRBJ1-5, with D possibly TRBD1 on 5 matching bases. Per the germline V gene, CDR1 is ENHRY and CDR2 is SYGVKD. V was clipped by 3 bases and J by 1 base, with 13 bases between them. This CDR3 comprises 16 residues. CDR3 region: CAISDSPGVSNQPQHF. The CDR3 bases are TGTGCCATCAGTGACTCGCCGGGGGTAAGCAATCAGCCCCAGCATTTT.

The chain joins TRBV6-1 to TRBJ2-1, with 9 nucleotides matching TRBD2. The germline V gene has CDR1 MNHNS and CDR2 SASEGT. This CDR3 is 16 amino acids long. The ends lost 4 bases at V and 5 bases at J; junction bases unmatched: 9. Here the CDR3 reads CASSGRWTSAHNEQFF. CDR3 nucleotide sequence: TGTGCCAGCAGTGGTCGGTGGACTAGCGCCCACAATGAGCAGTTCTTC.

The chain recombines TRBV10-3 with TRBJ1-5; unclear D gene. Germline CDR1 ENHRY, CDR2 SYGVKD. Trimming took off 0 bases at V and 3 bases at J, with 6 bases between the two ends. The CDR3 has 14 amino acids. In DNA, the CDR3 is TGTGCCATCAGTGAGTCGTCCTACAATCAGCCCCAGCATTTT. Protein sequence: CAISESSYNQPQHF.

V usage is TRBV18 and J usage is TRBJ2-2; TRBD1 might be the D (6 bases). V lost 1 base to trimming and J lost 5 bases, with 11 bases between them. Germline CDR1 is KGHSH and CDR2 is LQKENI. The CDR3 is 15 amino acids. The CDR3 is CASSPQSTGTGELFF. For the CDR3, the DNA is TGTGCCAGCTCACCACAATCCACAGGGACCGGGGAGCTGTTTTTT.

This clone was observed once. The V gene is TRBV19, the J gene TRBJ2-7; the D gene is possibly TRBD1 (6 bases). CDR1 is LNHDA and CDR2 is SQIVND in the germline V gene (reference sequence). The CDR3 runs 14 residues. V was trimmed by 2 bases and J by 3 bases, leaving 11 bases between them. CDR3 region: CASSIYGTHYEQYF. The CDR3 nucleotides read TGTGCCAGTAGTATATACGGGACACACTACGAGCAGTACTTC.

The gene calls are TRBV4-1 and TRBJ2-1, with D maybe TRBD2 (6 bases). Trimming removed 1 base from V and 2 bases from J, with 12 bases in between. The CDR3 loop spans 16 amino acids. Germline CDR1 and CDR2: MGHRA and YSYEKL. The CDR3: CASSQVLADTYNEQFF. Written as DNA, the CDR3 is TGCGCCAGCAGCCAAGTACTAGCCGATACCTACAATGAGCAGTTCTTC.

The chain links TRBV11-2 to TRBJ2-2, with 7 nucleotides matching TRBD2. J was trimmed by 0 bases and V by 5 bases; bases with no gene match: 6. The CDR3 totals 16 residues. Germline V gives CDR1 SGHAT, CDR2 FQNNGV. The CDR3 nucleotides read TGTGCCAGCAGCCCCCCGGGGGGATCGAACACCGGGGAGCTGTTTTTT. The encoded protein is CASSPPGGSNTGELFF.

The chain is built from TRBV7-9 and TRBJ2-6, with D possibly TRBD1 on 6 matching bases. Trimming took off 5 bases at V and 0 bases at J, with 14 bases between the two ends. Per the germline V gene, CDR1 is SEHNR and CDR2 is FQNEAQ (reference sequence). The CDR3 spans 17 residues. The CDR3 nucleotides are TGTGCCAGCAGCCCACCGGGACACAACTCTGGGGCCAACGTCCTGACTTTC. This encodes CASSPPGHNSGANVLTF.

This clone was seen repeatedly, ten times or more. The chain uses TRBV9 and TRBJ1-2, with D uncertain. The CDR3 is 15 residues long. V was cut by 2 bases and J by 7 bases, with 18 bases left in between. CDR1 is SGDLS, CDR2 YYNGEE, per germline. CDR3 amino acids: CASSVTQDGGGGYTF. The CDR3 nucleotides read TGTGCCAGCAGCGTGACCCAGGACGGAGGAGGTGGCTACACCTTC. Complete variable domain (other parts from reference TRBV9 and TRBJ1-2): DSGVTQTPKHLITATGQRVTLRCSPRSGDLSVYWYQQSLDQGLQFLIQYYNGEERAKGNILERFSAQQFPDLHSELNLSSLELGDSALYFCASSVTQDGGGGYTFGSGTRLTVV.

This clone was seen a handful of times. The chain joins TRBV10-2 to TRBJ1-5; the match to TRBD1 covers 8 bases. Germline V gene lookup returns CDR1 WSHSY and CDR2 SAAADI. The junction had 7 bases not matched to a gene; V was cut back by 7 bases and J by 8 bases. The CDR3 contains 13 residues. The CDR3 DNA reads TGCGCCAGCACCAGGACAGGGCTGGAGCCCCAGCATTTT. Protein product: CASTRTGLEPQHF.

In its sample, this clone was seen once. This chain joins TRBV11-3 and TRBJ2-5; 9 nucleotides agree with TRBD2. Germline V gene data show CDR1 as SGHNT and CDR2 as YENEEA. The length of the CDR3 is 15 residues. After removal of 4 bases from V and 0 bases from J, the junction contained 3 bases not matched to a gene. Here the CDR3 DNA reads TGTGCCAGCAGCTCCGGGACTAGCTACCAAGAGACCCAGTACTTC. As protein: CASSSGTSYQETQYF. The complete variable domain, with remaining parts taken from reference TRBV11-3 and TRBJ2-5, reads EAGVVQSPRYKIIEKKQPVAFWCNPISGHNTLYWYLQNLGQGPELLIRYENEEAVDDSQLPKDRFSAERLKGVDSTLKIQPAELGDSAVYLCASSSGTSYQETQYFGPGTRLLVL.

The chain combines TRBV6-5 with TRBJ2-1; perhaps TRBD2 as D (6 bases). Germline CDR1 reads MNHEY; CDR2 reads SVGAGI. Trimming shortened V by 6 bases and J by 9 bases, and 12 bases separated the two germline ends. This CDR3 has 12 residues. The CDR3 DNA follows: TGTGCCAGCAGGAGGGCGGGAAGTGAGCAGTTCTTC. This codes for CASRRAGSEQFF.

The chain joins TRBV12-3 or TRBV12-4 to TRBJ2-7, with D unclear. This CDR3 comprises 13 residues. V was pared by 3 bases and J by 5 bases, with 11 bases between. The CDR3 loop is CASSFLRPDEQYF. The CDR3 DNA reads TGTGCCAGCAGTTTCCTCAGGCCGGACGAGCAGTACTTC.

This chain connects TRBV28 to TRBJ2-2; the D is unclear. CDR1 MDHEN and CDR2 SYDVKM come from the germline V gene. V was shortened by 3 bases and J by 8 bases, with 4 bases between the two germline ends. The CDR3 sequence is 11 residues long. The CDR3 reads CASSFSGELFF. CDR3 sequence (DNA): TGTGCCAGCAGTTTTTCTGGGGAGCTGTTTTTT.

V gene TRBV6-2 or TRBV6-3 combines with J gene TRBJ1-3; D remains ambiguous. Trimming pared 6 bases from V and 0 bases from J, leaving 12 bases between. The CDR3 is 15 amino acids. Germline CDR1 is MNHEY and CDR2 is SVGEGT. The DNA for the CDR3 is TGTGCCAGCAGCGCAACCAGGAACTCTGGAAACACCATATATTTT. Encoded protein: CASSATRNSGNTIYF.

The rearrangement uses TRBV6-5 and TRBJ1-3, with TRBD1 matching 9 bases. This CDR3 is built from 15 residues. Germline V CDR1 and CDR2: MNHEY, SVGAGI. J was trimmed by 4 bases and V by 5 bases; bases with no gene match: 6. DNA of the CDR3: TGTGCCAGCAGTCCAAACAGGGGGCAAGGAAACACCATATATTTT. It codes for CASSPNRGQGNTIYF.

CDR3 sequence reads: CASSVESGTGPAYSYNEQFF. The CDR3 bases are TGTGCCAGCAGCGTAGAAAGTGGGACAGGGCCGGCCTACTCCTACAATGAGCAGTTCTTC. The chain combines TRBV9 with TRBJ2-1; TRBD1 agrees at 9 bases. This CDR3 comprises 20 residues. The J segment lost 0 bases and the V segment lost 0 bases, leaving 13 bases of the junction unmatched. The germline V gene has CDR1 SGDLS and CDR2 YYNGEE.

V is TRBV19 and J is TRBJ2-1; 12 bases agree with TRBD2. V lost 2 bases, J lost 7 bases, and 9 bases stayed unmatched. The CDR3 is 17 amino acids. CDR1 is LNHDA and CDR2 is SQIVND in the germline V gene (reference sequence). The DNA for the CDR3 is TGTGCCAGTAGTATATGGGCTAGCGGGAGGGCCTTGAATGAGCAGTTCTTC. This translates into CASSIWASGRALNEQFF. The full variable domain, its missing parts supplied by reference TRBV19 and TRBJ2-1, is DGGITQSPKYLFRKEGQNVTLSCEQNLNHDAMYWYRQDPGQGLRLIYYSQIVNDFQKGDIAEGYSVSREKKESFPLTVTSAQKNPTAFYLCASSIWASGRALNEQFFGPGTRLTVL.

This clone was seen a few times. Other DNA sequences of this sample code for an identical CDR3. The genes are TRBV19 and TRBJ1-6; tentatively, D is TRBD1 (5 bases). V was clipped by 3 bases and J by 7 bases, with 10 bases between them. The CDR3 sequence is 14 residues long. The germline V gene encodes CDR1 LNHDA and CDR2 SQIVND (reference sequence). The CDR3 DNA reads as TGTGCCAGTAGTATCCAGGGTGCGAATTCACCCCTCCACTTT. Its translation: CASSIQGANSPLHF.

This clone showed up just a few times. V is TRBV4-3 and J is TRBJ2-7; D perhaps matches TRBD1 (6 bases). The CDR3 spans 15 residues. Germline CDR1 is LGHNA and CDR2 is YSLEER. V was shortened by 2 bases and J by 1 base, with 12 bases between the two germline ends. In DNA, the CDR3 is TGCGCCAGCAGCCAACAAAGAACAGGGTCCTACGAGCAGTACTTC. It encodes CASSQQRTGSYEQYF.

The chain combines TRBV7-9 with TRBJ1-4; D call uncertain. The CDR3 is 13 amino acids. In germline, CDR1 is SEHNR, CDR2 FQNEAQ (reference sequence). Trimming pared 5 bases from V and 8 bases from J, leaving 12 bases between. The CDR3 protein is CASSEGKWEKLFF. The CDR3 DNA reads TGTGCCAGCAGCGAGGGCAAGTGGGAAAAACTGTTTTTT.